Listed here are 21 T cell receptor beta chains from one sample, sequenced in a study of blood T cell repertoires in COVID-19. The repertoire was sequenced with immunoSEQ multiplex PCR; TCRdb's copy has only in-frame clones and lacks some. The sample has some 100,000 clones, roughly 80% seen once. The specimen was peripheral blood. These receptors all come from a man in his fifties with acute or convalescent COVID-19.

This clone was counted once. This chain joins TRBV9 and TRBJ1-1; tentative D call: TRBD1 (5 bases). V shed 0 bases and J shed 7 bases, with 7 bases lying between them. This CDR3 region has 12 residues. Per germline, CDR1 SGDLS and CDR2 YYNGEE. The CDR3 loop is CASSVVGGEAFF. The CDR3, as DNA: TGTGCCAGCAGCGTAGTCGGGGGTGAAGCTTTCTTT.

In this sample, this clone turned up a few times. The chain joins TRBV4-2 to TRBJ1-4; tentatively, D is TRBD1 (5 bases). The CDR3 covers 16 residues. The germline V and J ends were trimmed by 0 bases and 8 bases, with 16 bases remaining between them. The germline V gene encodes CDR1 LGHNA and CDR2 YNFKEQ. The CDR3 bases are TGTGCCAGCAGCCAAGAATGGACACGCGGGGGGGAAAAACTGTTTTTT. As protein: CASSQEWTRGGEKLFF.

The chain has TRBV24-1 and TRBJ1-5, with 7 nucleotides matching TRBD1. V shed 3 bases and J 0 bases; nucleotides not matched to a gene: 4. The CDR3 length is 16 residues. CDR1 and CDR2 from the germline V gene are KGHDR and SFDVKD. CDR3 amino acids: CATSDRDSDSNQPQHF. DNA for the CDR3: TGTGCCACCAGTGATCGGGACAGTGATAGCAATCAGCCCCAGCATTTT.

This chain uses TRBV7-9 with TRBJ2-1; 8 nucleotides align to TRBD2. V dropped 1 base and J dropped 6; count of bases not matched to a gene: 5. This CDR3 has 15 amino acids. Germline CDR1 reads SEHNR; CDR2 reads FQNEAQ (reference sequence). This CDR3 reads CASSLGASGRNEQFF. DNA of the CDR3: TGTGCCAGCAGCTTAGGGGCTAGCGGGCGCAATGAGCAGTTCTTC.

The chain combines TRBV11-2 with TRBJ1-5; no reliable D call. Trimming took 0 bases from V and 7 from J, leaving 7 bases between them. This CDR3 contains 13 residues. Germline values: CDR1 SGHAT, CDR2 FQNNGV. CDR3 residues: CASSLDPRQPQHF. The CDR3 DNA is TGTGCCAGCAGCTTAGACCCTCGGCAGCCCCAGCATTTT.

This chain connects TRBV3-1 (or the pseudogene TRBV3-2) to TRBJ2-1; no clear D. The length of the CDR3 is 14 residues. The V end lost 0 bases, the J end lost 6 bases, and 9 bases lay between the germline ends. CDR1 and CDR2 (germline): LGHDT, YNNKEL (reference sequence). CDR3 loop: CASSQDLAANEQFF. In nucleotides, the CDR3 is TGTGCCAGCAGCCAAGATCTTGCGGCCAATGAGCAGTTCTTC.

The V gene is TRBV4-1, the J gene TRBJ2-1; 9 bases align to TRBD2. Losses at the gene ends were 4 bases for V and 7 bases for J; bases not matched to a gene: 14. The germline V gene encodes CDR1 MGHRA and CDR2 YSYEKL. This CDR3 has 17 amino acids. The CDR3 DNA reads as TGCGCCAGCAGCCGCGGTGGACTAGCGCTTTTAGGGAATGAGCAGTTCTTC. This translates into CASSRGGLALLGNEQFF.

CDR3 bases: TGTGCCAGCAGCCAAGACAGAACCTTCACAGATACGCAGTATTTT. This gives the protein CASSQDRTFTDTQYF. The chain recombines TRBV14 with TRBJ2-3, with D unclear. Trimming took off 0 bases at V and 2 bases at J, with 9 bases between the two ends. Germline V gives CDR1 SGHDN, CDR2 FVKESK. The CDR3 totals 15 residues.

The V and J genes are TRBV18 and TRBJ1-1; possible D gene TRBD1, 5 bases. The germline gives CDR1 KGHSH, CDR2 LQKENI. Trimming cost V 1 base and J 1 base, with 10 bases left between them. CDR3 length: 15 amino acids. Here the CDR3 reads CASSPLGHWNTEAFF. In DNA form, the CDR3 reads TGTGCCAGCTCACCACTTGGACACTGGAACACTGAAGCTTTCTTT.

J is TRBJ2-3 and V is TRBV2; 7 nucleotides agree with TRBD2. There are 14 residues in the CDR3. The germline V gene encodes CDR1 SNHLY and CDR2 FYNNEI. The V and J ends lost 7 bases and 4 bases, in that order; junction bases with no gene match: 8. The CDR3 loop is CASNIDRGADTQYF. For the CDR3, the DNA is TGTGCCAGCAACATAGACCGGGGGGCAGATACGCAGTATTTT. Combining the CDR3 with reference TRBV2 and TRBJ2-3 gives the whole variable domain EPEVTQTPSHQVTQMGQEVILRCVPISNHLYFYWYRQILGQKVEFLVSFYNNEISEKSEIFDDQFSVERPDGSNFTLKIRSTKLEDSAMYFCASNIDRGADTQYFGPGTRLTVL.

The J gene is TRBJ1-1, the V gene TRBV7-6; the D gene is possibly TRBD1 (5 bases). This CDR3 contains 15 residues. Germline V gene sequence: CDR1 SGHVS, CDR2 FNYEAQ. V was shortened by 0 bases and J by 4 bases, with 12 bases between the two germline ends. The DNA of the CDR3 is TGTGCCAGCAGCTTAGCGAAGGGGCGTCGCACTGAAGCTTTCTTT. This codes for CASSLAKGRRTEAFF. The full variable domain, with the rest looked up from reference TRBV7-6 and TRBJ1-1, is GAGVSQSPRYKVTKRGQDVALRCDPISGHVSLYWYRQALGQGPEFLTYFNYEAQQDKSGLPNDRFSAERPEGSISTLTIQRTEQRDSAMYRCASSLAKGRRTEAFFGQGTRLTVV.

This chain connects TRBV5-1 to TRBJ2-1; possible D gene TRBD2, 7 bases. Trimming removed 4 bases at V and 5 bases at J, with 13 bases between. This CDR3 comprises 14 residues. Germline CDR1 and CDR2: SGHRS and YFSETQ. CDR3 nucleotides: TGCGCCAGCAGCGTAGGGGGGGCTGACAATGAGCAGTTCTTC. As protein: CASSVGGADNEQFF.

CDR3 DNA sequence: TGTGCCAGTAGTAGGACAGGGGTAGAAAAACTGTTTTTT. Its translation is CASSRTGVEKLFF. The genes are TRBV19 and TRBJ1-4; 9 bases agree with TRBD1. The germline V gene has CDR1 LNHDA and CDR2 SQIVND (reference sequence). This CDR3 is 13 amino acids long. The V and J ends lost 4 bases and 8 bases, in that order; junction bases with no gene match: 2.

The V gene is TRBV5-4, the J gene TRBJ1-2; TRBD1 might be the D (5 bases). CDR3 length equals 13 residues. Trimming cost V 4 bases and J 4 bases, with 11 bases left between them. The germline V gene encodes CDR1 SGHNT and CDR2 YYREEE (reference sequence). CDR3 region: CASSVTVSYGYTF. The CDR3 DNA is TGTGCCAGCAGCGTGACAGTATCCTATGGCTACACCTTC.

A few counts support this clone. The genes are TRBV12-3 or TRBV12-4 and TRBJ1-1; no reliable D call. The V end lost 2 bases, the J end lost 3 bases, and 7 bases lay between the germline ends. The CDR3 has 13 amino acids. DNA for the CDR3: TGTGCCAGCAGTTTATCGCAGTACACTGAAGCTTTCTTT. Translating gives CASSLSQYTEAFF.

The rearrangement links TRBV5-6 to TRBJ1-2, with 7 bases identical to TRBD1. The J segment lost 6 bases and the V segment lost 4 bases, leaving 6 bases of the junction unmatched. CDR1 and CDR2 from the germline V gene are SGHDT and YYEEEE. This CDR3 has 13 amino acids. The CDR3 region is CASSAKGGDGYTF. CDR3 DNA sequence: TGTGCCAGCAGCGCAAAAGGGGGCGATGGCTACACCTTC.

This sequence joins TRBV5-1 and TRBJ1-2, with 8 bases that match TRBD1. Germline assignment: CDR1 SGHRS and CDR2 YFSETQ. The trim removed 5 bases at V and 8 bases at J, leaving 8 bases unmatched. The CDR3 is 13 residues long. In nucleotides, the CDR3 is TGCGCCAGCAGATTAGACAGGGGAAAGGGCTACACCTTC. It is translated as CASRLDRGKGYTF.

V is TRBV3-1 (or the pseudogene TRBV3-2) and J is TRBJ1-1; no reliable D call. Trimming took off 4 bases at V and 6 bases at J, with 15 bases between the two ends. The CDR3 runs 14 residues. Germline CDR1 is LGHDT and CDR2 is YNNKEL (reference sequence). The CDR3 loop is CASSRADKNPEAFF. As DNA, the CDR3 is TGTGCCAGCAGCCGGGCAGACAAAAACCCTGAAGCTTTCTTT.

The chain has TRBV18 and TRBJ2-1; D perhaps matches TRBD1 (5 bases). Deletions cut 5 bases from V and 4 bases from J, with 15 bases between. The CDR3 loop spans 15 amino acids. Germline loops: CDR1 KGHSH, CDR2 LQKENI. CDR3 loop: CASSSMQGTYNEQFF. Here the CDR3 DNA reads TGTGCCAGCTCATCAATGCAGGGAACGTACAATGAGCAGTTCTTC.

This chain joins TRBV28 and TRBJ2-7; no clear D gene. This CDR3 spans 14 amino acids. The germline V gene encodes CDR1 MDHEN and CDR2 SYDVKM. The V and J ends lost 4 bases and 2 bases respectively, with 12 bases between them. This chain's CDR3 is CASSSGGFTYEQYF. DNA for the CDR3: TGTGCCAGCAGTTCTGGCGGCTTTACCTACGAGCAGTACTTC.

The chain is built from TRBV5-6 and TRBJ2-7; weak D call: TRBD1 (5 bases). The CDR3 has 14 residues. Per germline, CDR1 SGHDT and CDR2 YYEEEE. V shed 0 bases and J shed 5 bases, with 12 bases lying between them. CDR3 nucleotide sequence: TGTGCCAGCAGCTTGGAGGTCAGGGCGCACGAGCAGTACTTC. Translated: CASSLEVRAHEQYF.